This entry lists 24 T cell receptor beta chains sequenced from one sample in a study of T cells after yellow fever vaccination. TCRdb independently ran MiXCR on the 5' RACE reads; one entry per CDR3 protein. Here the sample spans approximately 350,000 distinct CDR3 sequences, around a tenth being singletons. This specimen consisted of PBMCs, obtained on the day of the first yellow fever vaccination. These receptors originate from a man aged 18 to 30 who received the YFV17D yellow fever vaccine.

This clonotype occurred a few times. The J gene is TRBJ2-7, the V gene TRBV18; 10 nucleotides agree with TRBD1. Trimming cost V 6 bases and J 5 bases; bases outside gene matches: 10. This CDR3 has 15 residues. The germline V gene has CDR1 KGHSH and CDR2 LQKENI. DNA for the CDR3: TGTGCCAGCTCCCCCGGGAGGGGACAGGGGAACGAGCAGTACTTC. This encodes CASSPGRGQGNEQYF.

This chain uses TRBV5-8 with TRBJ1-2; D ambiguous. This CDR3 is 16 amino acids long. Looked up from germline, CDR1 is SGHTS and CDR2 is YDEGEE. V was cut by 0 bases and J by 0 bases, with 12 bases left in between. DNA of the CDR3: TGTGCCAGCAGCTTGGCCCTGGGAGGTGCTAACTATGGCTACACCTTC. Translated, it gives CASSLALGGANYGYTF. Drawing the rest from reference TRBV5-8 and TRBJ1-2, the complete variable domain is EAGVTQSPTHLIKTRGQQATLRCSPISGHTSVYWYQQALGLGLQFLLWYDEGEERNRGNFPPRFSGRQFPNYSSELNVNALELEDSALYLCASSLALGGANYGYTFGSGTRLTVV.

The chain carries TRBV28 and TRBJ2-5, with 7 nucleotides matching TRBD1. The CDR3 runs to 14 residues. Losses at the gene ends were 10 bases for V and 4 bases for J; bases not matched to a gene: 12. Germline-derived CDR1 and CDR2 are MDHEN and SYDVKM. The CDR3 nucleotides read TGTGCCACCGTGTCCCGGGACAGTCCAGAGACCCAGTACTTC. Amino acids: CATVSRDSPETQYF.

J is TRBJ2-5 and V is TRBV5-1; TRBD1 matches at 7 bases. CDR1 is SGHRS, CDR2 YFSETQ, per germline. This CDR3 has 13 residues. The ends lost 4 bases at V and 4 bases at J; junction bases unmatched: 4. CDR3 in DNA: TGCGCCAGCAGCGTCGGACAGGTAGAGACCCAGTACTTC. Encoded protein: CASSVGQVETQYF.

This chain joins TRBV20-1 and TRBJ2-7, with TRBD1 matching over 11 bases. The CDR3 spans 14 residues. Losses at the gene ends were 3 bases for V and 3 bases for J; bases not matched to a gene: 4. Germline CDR1 DFQATT, CDR2 SNEGSKA (reference sequence). As DNA, the CDR3 is TGCAGTGCTAGCCCCGGGACAGGGGGCTACGAGCAGTACTTC. It encodes CSASPGTGGYEQYF.

This clonotype was detected ten times or more. The chain carries TRBV24-1 and TRBJ2-1; 8 bases align to TRBD1. V was pared by 6 bases and J by 6 bases, with 6 bases of the junction left unmatched. This CDR3 region has 14 residues. Germline V lookup: CDR1 KGHDR, CDR2 SFDVKD. The DNA for the CDR3 is TGTGCCACCAGTATCTCGGGACAGGTCAATGAGCAGTTCTTC. This sequence encodes CATSISGQVNEQFF.

This clonotype was found many times. CDR3 sequence (DNA): TGCGCCAGCAGCTTGGCCGGGCGGGGGGGCCGCAATGAGCAGTTCTTC. This translates into CASSLAGRGGRNEQFF. The V gene is TRBV5-1, the J gene TRBJ2-1; 9 bases fit TRBD2. The V gene's germline CDR1 is SGHRS and CDR2 YFSETQ. Trimming took 0 bases from V and 6 from J; bases not matched to a gene: 7. CDR3 size: 16 residues.

V is TRBV7-3 and J is TRBJ2-3, with D tentatively TRBD1 or TRBD2 (5 bases each). The germline V gene has CDR1 SGHTA and CDR2 FQGTGA. The CDR3 consists of 13 residues. V was clipped by 2 bases and J by 10 bases, with 13 bases between them. Here the CDR3 DNA reads TGTGCCAGCAGCTTAGGGGGAGTTAATGCGCAGTATTTT. Protein product: CASSLGGVNAQYF.

The chain has TRBV3-1 and TRBJ2-1, with 13 nucleotides matching TRBD2. The germline V gene encodes CDR1 LGHDT and CDR2 YNNKEL (reference sequence). V dropped 2 bases and J dropped 0; count of bases not matched to a gene: 7. The CDR3 extends over 19 amino acids. Here the CDR3 reads CASSQRGLAGVSSYNEQFF. In DNA form, the CDR3 reads TGTGCCAGCAGCCAACGTGGACTAGCGGGGGTGAGCTCCTACAATGAGCAGTTCTTC.

This clonotype was detected many times. CDR3 bases: TGTGCCAGCCTATCAATGGGGCAGGGGGGATACACCGGGGAGCTGTTTTTT. It codes for CASLSMGQGGYTGELFF. The V gene is TRBV2, the J gene TRBJ2-2, with D tentatively TRBD1 (7 bases). With 8 bases removed from V and 3 bases from J, the gap between germline ends came to 22 bases. The CDR3 runs 17 residues. CDR1 SNHLY and CDR2 FYNNEI come from the germline V gene.

This clonotype was seen a handful of times. The chain recombines TRBV6-5 with TRBJ1-3, with D possibly matching TRBD1 (6 bases). CDR1 MNHEY and CDR2 SVGAGI come from the germline V gene. Trimming shortened V by 2 bases and J by 4 bases, and 15 bases separated the two germline ends. The CDR3 is 16 amino acids. CDR3 sequence reads: CASSYGGGAAGNTIYF. The DNA for the CDR3 is TGTGCCAGCAGTTACGGGGGGGGGGCTGCAGGAAACACCATATATTTT.

This rearrangement joins TRBV19 to TRBJ1-5; D not certain. The CDR3 is 17 residues long. Per germline, CDR1 LNHDA and CDR2 SQIVND (reference sequence). Between the trimmed V and J ends, which lost 0 bases and 2 bases, there was a span of 14 bases. The CDR3 DNA is TGTGCCAGTAGTATAGATAGCGGCAGATGGGGCAATCAGCCCCAGCATTTT. Its protein product is CASSIDSGRWGNQPQHF. Combining the CDR3 with reference TRBV19 and TRBJ1-5 gives the whole variable domain DGGITQSPKYLFRKEGQNVTLSCEQNLNHDAMYWYRQDPGQGLRLIYYSQIVNDFQKGDIAEGYSVSREKKESFPLTVTSAQKNPTAFYLCASSIDSGRWGNQPQHFGDGTRLSIL.

The chain combines TRBV5-1 with TRBJ2-3; 8 bases are shared with TRBD2. Germline CDR1 and CDR2: SGHRS and YFSETQ. The CDR3 spans 17 residues. V trimming: 3 bases; J trimming: 1 base; junction bases outside the gene matches: 10. CDR3 sequence: CASSSDWRGVGTDTQYF. The CDR3 DNA sequence: TGCGCCAGCAGCTCAGACTGGCGGGGGGTGGGCACAGATACGCAGTATTTT.

V is TRBV20-1 and J is TRBJ1-1; TRBD1 agrees at 7 bases. The length of the CDR3 is 14 residues. Germline lookup yields CDR1 DFQATT and CDR2 SNEGSKA (reference sequence). V shed 4 bases, J shed 4 bases, and the junction held 9 bases outside the gene matches. The chain's CDR3 is CSATLQGRSTEAFF. DNA for the CDR3: TGCAGTGCTACCCTACAGGGGCGCTCCACTGAAGCTTTCTTT.

The chain employs TRBV12-3 or TRBV12-4 and TRBJ2-7; the match to TRBD1 covers 9 bases. The CDR3 covers 13 residues. J gave up 7 bases and V 6 bases, and 7 bases lay outside the gene matches. The CDR3 coding sequence is TGTGCCAGCAGCCGGACAGGGGAGCTAGAGCAGTACTTC. Translated, it gives CASSRTGELEQYF.

The gene calls are TRBV18 and TRBJ2-4; 7 positions match TRBD1. The germline CDR1 and CDR2 sequences are KGHSH and LQKENI. Germline trimming cut 3 bases from V and 0 bases from J; bases unmatched to any gene: 2. This CDR3 has 15 amino acids. The CDR3 here is CASSPRGPAKNIQYF. CDR3 DNA: TGTGCCAGCTCACCGAGGGGGCCAGCCAAAAACATTCAGTACTTC.

A few counts support this clonotype. V gene TRBV7-2 combines with J gene TRBJ2-5; TRBD2 aligns across 8 bases. The J segment lost 5 bases and the V segment lost 0 bases, leaving 8 bases of the junction unmatched. From germline, CDR1 is SGHTA and CDR2 FQGNSA. The CDR3 loop spans 16 amino acids. CDR3 amino acids: CASSLAWSGGVETQYF. The DNA of the CDR3 is TGTGCCAGCAGCTTAGCGTGGAGCGGGGGTGTGGAGACCCAGTACTTC.

As for this clonotype: The junction shows a germline mismatch at one end, possibly a read error. CDR3 DNA: TGTGCCAGGAGCTCCGGCGGCGAAGGGACGGCTTTCTTT. It encodes CARSSGGEGTAFF. The gene calls are TRBV5-5 and TRBJ1-1; possible D gene TRBD1, 5 bases. Germline V gives CDR1 SGHKS, CDR2 YYEKEE (reference sequence). The CDR3 is made up of 13 amino acids.

The chain joins TRBV7-8 to TRBJ2-5; no reliable D call. The germline V and J ends were trimmed by 4 bases and 4 bases, with 13 bases remaining between them. This CDR3 spans 14 amino acids. Germline assignment: CDR1 SGHVS and CDR2 FQNEAQ. DNA for the CDR3: TGTGCCAGCAGCTCCTTCCCCCTTCGAGAGACCCAGTACTTC. Protein sequence: CASSSFPLRETQYF.

A few counts support this clonotype. The chain joins TRBV13 to TRBJ2-6, with a weak D call TRBD2 (6 bases). The CDR3 has 18 residues. The V end lost 0 bases, the J end lost 2 bases, and 14 bases lay between the germline ends. Germline V gene sequence: CDR1 PRHDT, CDR2 FYEKMQ (reference sequence). CDR3 DNA: TGTGCCAGCAGCTTAGGTGCCCTCTGGGAGGCTGGGGCCAACGTCCTGACTTTC. This translates into CASSLGALWEAGANVLTF.

In this sample, this clonotype turned up a few times. The genes are TRBV4-3 and TRBJ1-3; no clear D. The CDR3 totals 17 residues. V was cut by 0 bases and J by 7 bases, with 19 bases left in between. The germline V gene encodes CDR1 LGHNA and CDR2 YSLEER. The CDR3 region has the DNA TGCGCCAGCAGCCAAGAGTTTGGCAGACTCTTAGGGAACACCATATATTTT. This codes for CASSQEFGRLLGNTIYF.

This clonotype was picked up a small number of times. CDR3 in amino acids: CSGLLTDTQYF. Written as DNA, the CDR3 is TGCAGTGGCCTGTTGACAGATACGCAGTATTTT. This chain uses TRBV20-1 with TRBJ2-3, with no clear D. With 7 bases removed from V and 3 bases from J, the gap between germline ends came to 8 bases. From germline, CDR1 is DFQATT and CDR2 SNEGSKA (reference sequence). This CDR3 spans 11 amino acids.

As DNA, the CDR3 is TGCAGTGCTAGAGGCCCGGGCAGGCCAAACGCGAACACCGGGGAGCTGTTTTTT. Protein sequence: CSARGPGRPNANTGELFF. V gene TRBV20-1 combines with J gene TRBJ2-2; D gene uncertain. Germline loops: CDR1 DFQATT, CDR2 SNEGSKA (reference sequence). There are 18 residues in the CDR3. Trimming removed 1 base at V and 0 bases at J, with 18 bases between.

This clonotype came up a few times. The chain links TRBV28 to TRBJ2-3; TRBD1 aligns across 9 bases. Germline V gene sequence: CDR1 MDHEN, CDR2 SYDVKM. The CDR3 contains 16 residues. V dropped 2 bases and J dropped 2; count of bases not matched to a gene: 5. The CDR3 here is CASSLRTGAFTDTQYF. CDR3 sequence (DNA): TGTGCCAGCAGTTTACGGACAGGGGCTTTCACAGATACGCAGTATTTT.